These 4 T cell receptor beta chains were sequenced from one sample in a study of regulatory T cells in long-lasting Graves disease. Time point meaning: newly diagnosed GD, antithyroid drugs for less than 3 months. Making the TCR library involved RNA that had been extracted from PBMCs. Library construction for TCR beta used iRepertoire HTBI primers and Arm-PCR of CDR3 regions. TCRdb recomputed calls from the multiplex PCR reads with MiXCR, one row per CDR3 protein. The sample holds around 400,000 distinct CDR3 sequences, about an eighth seen once. Another study also made use of these data, one on T cells in Graves' hyperthyroidism and ophthalmopathy.

Source: peripheral blood mononuclear cells (PBMCs), taken at new diagnosis, from a patient treated with antithyroid drugs. The receptors here all came from a woman younger than 30 with Graves disease.

The chain employs TRBV7-9 and TRBJ2-4, with D maybe TRBD2 (6 bases). This CDR3 has 15 residues. V was cut by 7 bases and J by 4 bases, with 17 bases left in between. The V gene's germline CDR1 is SEHNR and CDR2 FQNEAQ (reference sequence). The CDR3 coding sequence is TGTGCCAGCACCCATTGGAGGGGAATGAAAAACATTCAGTACTTC. Residues: CASTHWRGMKNIQYF.

This clonotype was seen repeatedly, ten times or more. The chain carries TRBV7-9 and TRBJ1-4; D not certain. The CDR3 runs to 14 residues. V was cut by 1 base and J by 11 bases, with 14 bases left in between. The germline V gene has CDR1 SEHNR and CDR2 FQNEAQ (reference sequence). CDR3 in amino acids: CASSLGLGQTKLFF. The CDR3 bases are TGTGCCAGCAGCTTAGGATTGGGTCAAACTAAACTGTTTTTT.

This clonotype appeared many times. The chain is built from TRBV6-2 or TRBV6-3 and TRBJ1-5, with D hard to call. There are 12 residues in the CDR3. The ends were cut back, 9 bases at V and 0 bases at J, with 6 bases in the middle. CDR1 and CDR2 from the germline V gene are MNHEY and SVGEGT. The DNA for the CDR3 is TGTGCCAGTCAGTATAGCAATCAGCCCCAGCATTTT. This sequence encodes CASQYSNQPQHF.

This clonotype was seen many times. The genes are TRBV6-2 or TRBV6-3 and TRBJ2-7; the match to TRBD2 covers 8 bases. The germline gives CDR1 MNHEY, CDR2 SVGEGT. The CDR3 covers 14 residues. The V gene end was trimmed by 6 bases and the J gene end by 2 bases; junction bases not matched to a gene: 6. The CDR3 loop reads CASSELAVPYEQYF. CDR3 bases: TGTGCCAGCAGCGAACTAGCGGTCCCCTACGAGCAGTACTTC.